This is a list of T cell receptor beta chains from one sample in a study of vaccination and CD4 T cells after COVID-19. These TCRs are of unknown antigen specificity. TCRdb reprocessed the PCR reads with MiXCR, giving one entry per CDR3 protein. The sample yields 15,000 to 25,000 distinct CDR3 sequences, about 61% seen once. What was sequenced was CD4+ T cells from blood, cultured in vitro. These receptors originate from a human donor who had recovered from COVID-19. CDR3s include the opening cysteine and the closing phenylalanine or tryptophan. Each record gives: D gene, J gene, clone size, V gene, CDR3 DNA, CDR3 protein. A D gene is named only where the DNA matches it firmly. Size is omitted from some rows. Given values are once, few, many or a class for expanded clones.

>TRBD1|TRBJ2-2|few|TRBV11-2
TGTGCCAGCAGCTTGGGTACCGGGACAGGGGGTAACACCGGGGAGCTGTTTTTT
CASSLGTGTGGNTGELFF
>TRBD1|TRBJ1-1|few|TRBV27
TGTGCCAGCAGTTATAAGACAGGGCTGGGCACTGAAGCTTTCTTT
CASSYKTGLGTEAFF
>TRBD1|TRBJ2-4|.|TRBV19
TGTGCCAGTAGTATGGACAGGGGCGGGAACATTCAGTACTTC
CASSMDRGGNIQYF
>.|TRBJ2-1|.|TRBV7-2
TGTGCCAGCAGTCAGGACAGAGACAATGAGCAGTTCTTC
CASSQDRDNEQFF
>TRBD1|TRBJ1-5|.|TRBV5-1
TGCGCCAGCAGCTTCGGGGACAGAAATCAGCCCCAGCATTTT
CASSFGDRNQPQHF
>.|TRBJ2-5|.|TRBV6-5
TGTGCCAGCAGTTTCCCCGGAAGTGTGGACGGGGAGACCCAGTACTTC
CASSFPGSVDGETQYF
>.|TRBJ2-1|.|TRBV20-1
TGCAGCGCCTCCGTTAGAGTGGGCCCGCGGAACAATGAGCAGTTCTTC
CSASVRVGPRNNEQFF
>.|TRBJ1-4|once|TRBV9
TGTGCCAGCAGCGTAGGACCTGGACAAGCGCTAAATGAAAAACTGTTTTTT
CASSVGPGQALNEKLFF
>.|TRBJ2-1|.|TRBV7-3
TGTGCCAGCAGCCCGGGGGCTAGCGGAAACAATGAGCAGTTCTTC
CASSPGASGNNEQFF
>TRBD1|TRBJ1-1|.|TRBV4-3
TGCGCCAGCAGCCAAGATTCGGGGACAGGGGGCTCTGAAGCTTTCTTT
CASSQDSGTGGSEAFF
>.|TRBJ1-1|once|TRBV20-1
TGCAGTGCTAGGAGGGTCCGGGCGGGCGAAGCTTTCTTT
CSARRVRAGEAFF
>TRBD1|TRBJ1-1|large|TRBV30
TGTGCCTGGATAAGGGACGGACAGGGGGCGCAGGCTTTCTTT
CAWIRDGQGAQAFF
>.|TRBJ1-1|.|TRBV6-4
TGTGCCAGCAGTCCGGAGGCCAACACTGAAGCTTTCTTT
CASSPEANTEAFF
>TRBD2|TRBJ2-3|once|TRBV7-9
TGTGCCAGCAGCTTAAGCCTAGCGGGAGAAAAAACAGATACGCAGTATTTT
CASSLSLAGEKTDTQYF